Following are 28 T cell receptor beta chains from one sample sequenced in a study of regulatory T cells in long-lasting Graves disease (dated by TCRdb to the early 2020s). Library creation used multiplex PCR. The sample was run on an Illumina HiSeq 4000. iRepertoire HTBI primers and Arm-PCR amplification of CDR3 regions were used to construct TCR beta libraries. TCRdb reanalyzed the raw reads on its own, using fastp at Q25 for trimming and MiXCR for clone calling, and kept in-frame beta chains. Duplicate CDR3 protein sequences are folded into a single record with the most common DNA and genes. This sample gives about 460,000 distinct CDR3 sequences in total; approximately 23% of them show up just once. Over 10% of the sample is held by the ten biggest clonotypes. The time point label on this specimen signifies: persistent/refractory GD, antithyroid drugs over 5 years with positive TRAb. For both TCR sequencing and RNA sequencing, RNA was extracted from PBMCs in TRIzol.

This sample comprised peripheral blood mononuclear cells (PBMCs), obtained when the disease was refractory, from a patient treated with antithyroid drugs. These receptors were taken from a female donor with Graves disease.

This clonotype showed up just a few times. The rearrangement joins TRBV6-1 to TRBJ1-1; no reliable D call. The CDR3 runs 14 residues. V was shortened by 4 bases and J by 5 bases, with 14 bases between the two germline ends. Germline V gene data show CDR1 as MNHNS and CDR2 as SASEGT. CDR3 DNA sequence: TGTGCCAGCAGTGGGGCCGGCGGCAGAACTGAAGCTTTCTTT. It specifies CASSGAGGRTEAFF.

This clonotype was seen many times. The CDR3 protein is CASHGPLAGNTGELFF. The CDR3 nucleotides are TGTGCCAGCCATGGCCCGCTAGCGGGGAACACCGGGGAGCTGTTTTTT. The V call is TRBV12-3 or TRBV12-4, the J call TRBJ2-2; TRBD2 matches at 8 bases. Trimming at V came to 8 bases and at J to 1 base, leaving 9 bases not matched to a gene. The CDR3 is 16 residues long.

The V call is TRBV30, the J call TRBJ1-5; D is unresolved. The CDR3 is 13 residues long. From germline, CDR1 is GTSNPN and CDR2 SVGIG (reference sequence). Trimming pared 7 bases from V and 0 bases from J, leaving 10 bases between. CDR3 protein: CASGSNSNQPQHF. The CDR3 DNA follows: TGTGCCTCGGGGAGTAATAGCAATCAGCCCCAGCATTTT.

There are many counts of this clonotype. The chain combines TRBV15 with TRBJ1-5; 7 bases map to TRBD1. The CDR3 covers 14 residues. J was trimmed by 7 bases and V by 4 bases; bases with no gene match: 7. Germline-derived CDR1 and CDR2 are LNHNV and YYDKDF (reference sequence). CDR3 sequence: CATSKRQGPQPQHF. In nucleotides, the CDR3 is TGTGCCACCAGCAAAAGACAGGGCCCCCAGCCCCAGCATTTT.

This clonotype was seen repeatedly, ten times or more. The chain links TRBV19 to TRBJ1-4; possibly TRBD1 for D (6 bases). V was cut by 5 bases and J by 7 bases, with 11 bases left in between. The CDR3 is 13 residues long. CDR1 is LNHDA, CDR2 SQIVND, per germline (reference sequence). CDR3 residues: CASSPRQVEKLFF. The CDR3 nucleotides are TGTGCCAGTAGTCCACGACAGGTTGAAAAACTGTTTTTT. Drawing the rest from reference TRBV19 and TRBJ1-4, the complete variable domain is DGGITQSPKYLFRKEGQNVTLSCEQNLNHDAMYWYRQDPGQGLRLIYYSQIVNDFQKGDIAEGYSVSREKKESFPLTVTSAQKNPTAFYLCASSPRQVEKLFFGSGTQLSVL.

Regarding this clonotype: A read error is possible here, since a much larger clone lies one base away. This chain joins TRBV28 and TRBJ1-2; 8 positions match TRBD1. The V and J ends lost 7 bases and 6 bases, in that order; junction bases with no gene match: 7. In germline, CDR1 is MDHEN, CDR2 SYDVKM. The CDR3 is 13 amino acids. DNA of the CDR3: TGTGCCAGCACCTACAACAGGGGGGATGGCTACACCTTC. This sequence encodes CASTYNRGDGYTF.

This clonotype was detected only a few times. The chain couples TRBV6-9 to TRBJ2-4, with 13 bases matching TRBD2. Trimming removed 4 bases from V and 7 bases from J; junction bases left unmatched: 10. The germline V gene encodes CDR1 MNHGY and CDR2 SVAAGI. The CDR3 spans 17 residues. CDR3 sequence (DNA): TGTGCCAGCAGTTCGGAACTAGCGGGAGGGCCTTGGAACATTCAGTACTTC. This codes for CASSSELAGGPWNIQYF.

The chain joins TRBV30 to TRBJ1-5, with 7 bases fitting TRBD1. The CDR3 is made up of 14 amino acids. Germline V gene sequence: CDR1 GTSNPN, CDR2 SVGIG (reference sequence). V was pared by 4 bases and J by 3 bases, with 6 bases of the junction left unmatched. CDR3 coding DNA: TGTGCCTGGAACTCGGGACAGCTCAATCAGCCCCAGCATTTT. It encodes CAWNSGQLNQPQHF.

This clonotype was observed a handful of times. The genes are TRBV9 and TRBJ1-6, with a possible D match to TRBD1 (6 bases). The CDR3 length is 14 residues. The germline V and J ends were trimmed by 0 bases and 10 bases, with 11 bases remaining between them. Germline CDR1 SGDLS, CDR2 YYNGEE. CDR3 loop: CASSVEGEGSPLHF. The CDR3 DNA sequence: TGTGCCAGCAGCGTAGAGGGGGAGGGATCACCCCTCCACTTT. The full variable domain, completed using reference TRBV9 and TRBJ1-6, is DSGVTQTPKHLITATGQRVTLRCSPRSGDLSVYWYQQSLDQGLQFLIQYYNGEERAKGNILERFSAQQFPDLHSELNLSSLELGDSALYFCASSVEGEGSPLHFGNGTRLTVT.

This clonotype was seen many times. The chain links TRBV6-1 to TRBJ2-7, with D perhaps TRBD1 or TRBD2 (5 bases each). V was pared by 4 bases and J by 0 bases, with 10 bases between. The V gene's germline CDR1 is MNHNS and CDR2 SASEGT. The CDR3 runs to 14 residues. CDR3 in amino acids: CASSASGSSYEQYF. CDR3 nucleotides: TGTGCCAGCAGTGCTTCAGGGAGCTCCTACGAGCAGTACTTC.

The rearrangement uses TRBV7-9 and TRBJ2-7; TRBD2 matches at 15 bases. CDR3 length: 17 amino acids. The V segment lost 6 bases and the J segment 0 bases; nucleotides outside the gene matches: 6. Germline assignment: CDR1 SEHNR and CDR2 FQNEAQ (reference sequence). For the CDR3, the DNA is TGTGCCAGCAGACCTGGACTAGCGGGGGGGTACTCCTACGAGCAGTACTTC. It codes for CASRPGLAGGYSYEQYF.

This chain connects TRBV28 to TRBJ2-3; D unresolved. The CDR3 length is 13 residues. From germline, CDR1 is MDHEN and CDR2 SYDVKM. V dropped 6 bases and J dropped 2 bases, with 9 bases sitting between them. CDR3 DNA: TGTGCCAGCAGCGACGGATCCACAGATACGCAGTATTTT. It translates to CASSDGSTDTQYF.

This clonotype was observed many times. The chain couples TRBV7-2 to TRBJ2-7; weak D call: TRBD1 (5 bases). Trimming stripped 1 base from V and 3 bases from J, with 16 bases between. CDR3 length equals 16 residues. Per germline, CDR1 SGHTA and CDR2 FQGNSA. The CDR3 is CASSLVRAGNLYEQYF. Written as DNA, the CDR3 is TGTGCCAGCAGCTTAGTTCGGGCAGGGAACCTCTACGAGCAGTACTTC.

This clonotype was counted ten times or more. This chain joins TRBV11-3 and TRBJ2-5; the D is unclear. Germline CDR1 SGHNT, CDR2 YENEEA. The CDR3 runs 14 residues. V gave up 5 bases and J gave up 2 bases, with 12 bases separating them. The CDR3 reads CASSPYSGQETQYF. The CDR3 bases are TGTGCCAGCAGCCCCTACTCAGGTCAAGAGACCCAGTACTTC. Full variable domain (outside the CDR3, taken from reference TRBV11-3 and TRBJ2-5): EAGVVQSPRYKIIEKKQPVAFWCNPISGHNTLYWYLQNLGQGPELLIRYENEEAVDDSQLPKDRFSAERLKGVDSTLKIQPAELGDSAVYLCASSPYSGQETQYFGPGTRLLVL.

This clonotype appeared many times. V and J are TRBV6-2 or TRBV6-3 and TRBJ2-6, with a weak D call TRBD1 (6 bases). The CDR3 is 18 amino acids. The V gene lost 0 bases and the J gene lost 0 bases, with 12 bases spanning the gap. Looked up from germline, CDR1 is MNHEY and CDR2 is SVGEGT. The chain's CDR3 is CASSYSTGGHSGANVLTF. The CDR3 DNA reads as TGTGCCAGCAGTTACTCGACTGGGGGACACTCTGGGGCCAACGTCCTGACTTTC.

This clonotype was found a few times. V gene TRBV19 combines with J gene TRBJ2-2, with no clear D. V was shortened by 1 base and J by 1 base, with 7 bases between the two germline ends. CDR3 length: 15 residues. Germline V CDR1 and CDR2: LNHDA, SQIVND (reference sequence). CDR3: CASSIVSRNTGELFF. For the CDR3, the DNA is TGTGCCAGTAGTATAGTAAGCAGGAACACCGGGGAGCTGTTTTTT.

This clonotype was observed at least ten times. V usage is TRBV6-5 and J usage is TRBJ2-7; unclear D gene. Trimming removed 4 bases at V and 0 bases at J, with 7 bases between. Germline CDR1 and CDR2: MNHEY and SVGAGI. CDR3 length: 13 residues. The DNA of the CDR3 is TGTGCCAGCAGTTCCGATATCTCCTACGAGCAGTACTTC. It yields the protein CASSSDISYEQYF.

This rearrangement joins TRBV6-6 to TRBJ2-7; 11 bases map to TRBD2. The CDR3 runs to 17 residues. V shed 0 bases and J 4 bases; nucleotides not matched to a gene: 8. The V gene's germline CDR1 is MNHNY and CDR2 SVGAGI (reference sequence). The DNA for the CDR3 is TGTGCCAGCAGTTACTCGGTAGCGGGAGGGGTAGTATACGAGCAGTACTTC. The encoded protein is CASSYSVAGGVVYEQYF.

J is TRBJ2-7 and V is TRBV18; perhaps TRBD1 as D (7 bases). The CDR3 is 13 residues long. Germline CDR1 KGHSH, CDR2 LQKENI. Trimming took 2 bases from V and 7 from J, leaving 12 bases between them. CDR3 amino acids: CASSPDRAGEQYF. CDR3 sequence (DNA): TGTGCCAGCTCACCAGACAGGGCGGGGGAGCAGTACTTC.

CDR3 nucleotide sequence: TGTGCCAGCAGCCTTTCGGGGCCTCCCACAGATACGCAGTATTTT. Translating it yields CASSLSGPPTDTQYF. The genes are TRBV9 and TRBJ2-3, with D perhaps assigned TRBD1 or TRBD2 (5 bases each). Germline V gene lookup returns CDR1 SGDLS and CDR2 YYNGEE. V dropped 4 bases and J dropped 2 bases, with 14 bases sitting between them. The CDR3 length is 15 residues.

In DNA form, the CDR3 reads TGTGCCATCAGTGAGTCGGCCCTCAAATATAGCAATCAGCCCCAGCATTTT. Residues: CAISESALKYSNQPQHF. The chain links TRBV10-3 to TRBJ1-5, with D unclear. The CDR3 spans 17 residues. With 0 bases removed from V and 0 bases from J, the gap between germline ends came to 12 bases. Germline values: CDR1 ENHRY, CDR2 SYGVKD.

This clonotype was recorded once. This chain's CDR3 is CASKPSDRGTQYF. The CDR3 region has the DNA TGCGCCAGCAAACCCTCGGACCGGGGTACGCAGTATTTT. V usage is TRBV5-1 and J usage is TRBJ2-3; D is possibly TRBD2 (5 bases). V lost 6 bases to trimming and J lost 8 bases, with 16 bases between them. This CDR3 region has 13 residues. Germline assignment: CDR1 SGHRS and CDR2 YFSETQ.

Comment on this clonotype: Germline is not matched at one junction end, which may reflect a read error. The rearrangement uses TRBV28 and TRBJ2-1; 9 nucleotides line up with TRBD1. Looked up from germline, CDR1 is MDHEN and CDR2 is SYDVKM. This CDR3 is built from 14 residues. DNA of the CDR3: TGTGCCAGCAACAGACAGGGGGTCTACAATGAGCAATTCTTC. Translating it yields CASNRQGVYNEQFF.

This clonotype has ten or more counts. V usage is TRBV28 and J usage is TRBJ1-1, with D hard to call. With 3 bases removed from V and 7 bases from J, the gap between germline ends came to 12 bases. Germline loops: CDR1 MDHEN, CDR2 SYDVKM. The CDR3 runs 13 residues. CDR3 sequence reads: CASSFPATIEAFF. The CDR3 DNA follows: TGTGCCAGCAGTTTTCCAGCCACGATTGAAGCTTTCTTT.

There are many counts of this clonotype. The J gene is TRBJ2-2, the V gene TRBV7-9, with TRBD2 identical over 7 bases. J gave up 5 bases and V 3 bases, and 3 bases lay outside the gene matches. This CDR3 has 14 amino acids. The germline V gene encodes CDR1 SEHNR and CDR2 FQNEAQ (reference sequence). The CDR3 DNA reads TGTGCCAGCAGCTTCGGGGAGGGGACCGGGGAGCTGTTTTTT. Protein sequence: CASSFGEGTGELFF.

This clonotype has only a few counts. This chain connects TRBV28 to TRBJ1-3; D remains unclear. CDR3 length: 14 amino acids. Germline V gene sequence: CDR1 MDHEN, CDR2 SYDVKM. Trimming took 2 bases from V and 7 from J, leaving 12 bases between them. The CDR3, as DNA: TGTGCCAGCAGTTTACGGGGATTCACGAACACCATATATTTT. Translated, it gives CASSLRGFTNTIYF.

This clonotype was found many times. The CDR3 DNA reads as TGTGCCAGCAGTTTGACAGGGGTGAACACCGGGGAGCTGTTTTTT. Translating it yields CASSLTGVNTGELFF. The chain couples TRBV28 to TRBJ2-2; TRBD1 matches at 8 bases. The ends lost 3 bases at V and 1 base at J; junction bases unmatched: 1. The CDR3 is 15 residues long. In germline, CDR1 is MDHEN, CDR2 SYDVKM.

Ten or more counts support this clonotype. The chain carries TRBV28 and TRBJ1-3; TRBD1 matches 8 bases. Trimming cost V 5 bases and J 4 bases; bases outside gene matches: 4. Germline-derived CDR1 and CDR2 are MDHEN and SYDVKM. The CDR3 runs to 14 residues. The DNA of the CDR3 is TGTGCCAGCAGTGTACAGGGGGAAGGAAACACCATATATTTT. This translates into CASSVQGEGNTIYF.